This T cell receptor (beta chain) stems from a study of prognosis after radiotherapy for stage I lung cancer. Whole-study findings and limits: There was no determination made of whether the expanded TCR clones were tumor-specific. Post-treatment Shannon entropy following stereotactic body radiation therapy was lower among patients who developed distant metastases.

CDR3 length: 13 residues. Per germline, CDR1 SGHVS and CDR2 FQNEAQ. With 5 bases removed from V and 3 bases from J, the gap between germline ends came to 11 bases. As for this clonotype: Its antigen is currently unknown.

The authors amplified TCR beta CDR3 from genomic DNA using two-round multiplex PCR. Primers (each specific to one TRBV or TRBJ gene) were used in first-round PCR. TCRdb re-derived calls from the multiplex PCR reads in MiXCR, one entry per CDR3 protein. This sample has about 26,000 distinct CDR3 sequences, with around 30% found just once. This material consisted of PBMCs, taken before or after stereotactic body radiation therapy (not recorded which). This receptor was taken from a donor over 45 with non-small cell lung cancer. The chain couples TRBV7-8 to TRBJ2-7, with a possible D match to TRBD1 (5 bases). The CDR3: CASSPQRGYEQYF. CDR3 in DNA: TGTGCCAGCAGCCCCCAAAGGGGCTACGAGCAGTACTTC.